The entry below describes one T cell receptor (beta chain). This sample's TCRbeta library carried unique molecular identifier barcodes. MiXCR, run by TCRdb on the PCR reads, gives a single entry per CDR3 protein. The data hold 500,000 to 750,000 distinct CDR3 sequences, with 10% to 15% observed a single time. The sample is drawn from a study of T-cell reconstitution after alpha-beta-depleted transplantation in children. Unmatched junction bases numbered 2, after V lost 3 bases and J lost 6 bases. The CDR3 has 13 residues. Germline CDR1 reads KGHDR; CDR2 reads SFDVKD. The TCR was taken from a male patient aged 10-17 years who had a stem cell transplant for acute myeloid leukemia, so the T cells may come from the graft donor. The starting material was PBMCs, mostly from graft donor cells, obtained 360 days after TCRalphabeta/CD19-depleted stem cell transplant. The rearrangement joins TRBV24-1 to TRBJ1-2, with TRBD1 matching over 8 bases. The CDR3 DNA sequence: TGTGCCACCAGTGATGGGACAGGCAATGGCTACACCTTC. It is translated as CATSDGTGNGYTF.